Sequencing of this TCR beta chain was carried out in a study of T-cell memory formation after mild COVID-19. Study in general: In these data, TCR clusters were largely donor specific.

Study-wide points: A balance of CD4 and CD8 characterized clones contracting day 15 to 85, whereas later expanders leaned CD4+. Detection of some responders pre-infection suggested pre-existing cross-reactive memory T cells participated.

This CDR3 contains 15 residues. Trimming removed 7 bases from V and 5 bases from J, with 18 bases in between. Per the germline V gene, CDR1 is SGHRS and CDR2 is YFSETQ. TCRdb reanalysed the 5' RACE reads using MiXCR and keeps one entry per CDR3 protein. The repertoire includes a few hundred thousand distinct CDR3 sequences, roughly 22% of them detected once, and 8.4% sits in the top ten. On this clonotype itself: No antigen is known for it.

The sample consisted of PBMCs or a T cell subset sorted from them (not recorded which). The genes are TRBV5-1 and TRBJ2-2; TRBD2 is a possible D gene (5 bases). The sequence came from an adult woman who had mild COVID-19 (a few samples of this study predate the infection). Cell type and time point are not known. The CDR3 protein is CASEALLGRTGELFF. CDR3 coding DNA: TGCGCCAGCGAAGCCCTCCTGGGGAGAACCGGGGAGCTGTTTTTT.